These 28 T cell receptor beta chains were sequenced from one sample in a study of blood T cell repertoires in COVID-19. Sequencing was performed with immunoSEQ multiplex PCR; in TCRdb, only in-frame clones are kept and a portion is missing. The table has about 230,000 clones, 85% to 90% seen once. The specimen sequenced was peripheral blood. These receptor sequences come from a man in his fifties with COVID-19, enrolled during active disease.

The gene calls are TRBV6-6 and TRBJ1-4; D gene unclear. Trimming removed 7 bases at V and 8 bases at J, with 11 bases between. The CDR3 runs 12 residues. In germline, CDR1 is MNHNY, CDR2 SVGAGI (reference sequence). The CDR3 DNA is TGTGCCAGCAATCGGGCTGGCGAAAAACTGTTTTTT. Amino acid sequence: CASNRAGEKLFF.

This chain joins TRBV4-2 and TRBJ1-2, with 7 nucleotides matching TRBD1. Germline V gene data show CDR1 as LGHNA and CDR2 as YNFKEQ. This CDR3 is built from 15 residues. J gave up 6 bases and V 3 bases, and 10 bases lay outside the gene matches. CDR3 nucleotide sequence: TGTGCCAGCAGCCAGGCCCCCAGAGGGGGCGATGGCTACACCTTC. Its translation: CASSQAPRGGDGYTF.

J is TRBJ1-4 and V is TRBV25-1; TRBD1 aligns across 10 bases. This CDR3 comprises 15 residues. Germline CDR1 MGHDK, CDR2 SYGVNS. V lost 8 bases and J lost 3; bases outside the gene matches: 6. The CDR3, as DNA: TGTGCCAGCGGGAGACAGGGGGCGGCTAATGAAAAACTGTTTTTT. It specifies CASGRQGAANEKLFF.

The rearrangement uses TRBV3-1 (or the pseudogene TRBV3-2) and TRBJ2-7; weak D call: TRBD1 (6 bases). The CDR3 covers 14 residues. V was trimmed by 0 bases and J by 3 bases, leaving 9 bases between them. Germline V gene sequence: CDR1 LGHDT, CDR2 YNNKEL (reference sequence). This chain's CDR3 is CASSQEGGLYEQYF. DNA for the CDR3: TGTGCCAGCAGCCAAGAAGGGGGTCTCTACGAGCAGTACTTC.

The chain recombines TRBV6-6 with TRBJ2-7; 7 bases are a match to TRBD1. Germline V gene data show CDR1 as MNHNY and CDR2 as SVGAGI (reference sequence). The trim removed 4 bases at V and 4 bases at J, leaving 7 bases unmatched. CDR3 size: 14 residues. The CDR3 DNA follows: TGTGCCAGCAGTTTAGAGGGACAGATATACGAGCAGTACTTC. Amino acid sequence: CASSLEGQIYEQYF.

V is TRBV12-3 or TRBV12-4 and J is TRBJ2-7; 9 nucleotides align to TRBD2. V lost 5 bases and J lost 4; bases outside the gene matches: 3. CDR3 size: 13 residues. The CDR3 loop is CASSRSGGYEQYF. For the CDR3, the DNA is TGTGCCAGCAGTCGTAGCGGGGGATACGAGCAGTACTTC.

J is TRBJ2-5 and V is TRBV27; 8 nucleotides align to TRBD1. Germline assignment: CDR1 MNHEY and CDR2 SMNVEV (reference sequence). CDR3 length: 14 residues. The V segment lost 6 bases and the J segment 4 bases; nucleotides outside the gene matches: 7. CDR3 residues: CASSRRTGLETQYF. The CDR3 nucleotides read TGTGCCAGCAGCCGACGGACAGGGCTAGAGACCCAGTACTTC.

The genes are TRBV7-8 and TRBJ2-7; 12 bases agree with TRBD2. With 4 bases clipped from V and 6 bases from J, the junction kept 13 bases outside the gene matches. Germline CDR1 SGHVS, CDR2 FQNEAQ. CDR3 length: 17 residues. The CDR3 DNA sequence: TGTGCCAGCAGCTCGTTAGGACGGACTAGCGGGATCTCCGAGCAGTACTTC. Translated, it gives CASSSLGRTSGISEQYF.

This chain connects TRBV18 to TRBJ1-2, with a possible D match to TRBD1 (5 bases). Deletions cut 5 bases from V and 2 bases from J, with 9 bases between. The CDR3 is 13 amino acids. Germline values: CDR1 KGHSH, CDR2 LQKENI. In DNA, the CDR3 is TGTGCCAGCTCAGCGGACAAAAACTATGGCTACACCTTC. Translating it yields CASSADKNYGYTF.

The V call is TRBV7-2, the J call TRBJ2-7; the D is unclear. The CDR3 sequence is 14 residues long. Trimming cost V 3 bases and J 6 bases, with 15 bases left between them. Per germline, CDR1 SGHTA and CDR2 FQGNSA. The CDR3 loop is CASSFSAALGEQYF. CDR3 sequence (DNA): TGTGCCAGCAGCTTTTCAGCTGCTCTAGGCGAGCAGTACTTC. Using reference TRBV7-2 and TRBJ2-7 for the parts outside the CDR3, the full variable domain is GAGVSQSPSNKVTEKGKDVELRCDPISGHTALYWYRQSLGQGLEFLIYFQGNSAPDKSGLPSDRFSAERTGGSVSTLTIQRTQQEDSAVYLCASSFSAALGEQYFGPGTRLTVT.

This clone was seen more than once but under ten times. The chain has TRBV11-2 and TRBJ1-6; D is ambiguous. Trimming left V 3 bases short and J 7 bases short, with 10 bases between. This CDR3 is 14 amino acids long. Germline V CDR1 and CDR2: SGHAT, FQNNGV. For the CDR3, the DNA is TGTGCCAGCAGCTTCGTTGGCAAAAATTCACCCCTCCACTTT. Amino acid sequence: CASSFVGKNSPLHF.

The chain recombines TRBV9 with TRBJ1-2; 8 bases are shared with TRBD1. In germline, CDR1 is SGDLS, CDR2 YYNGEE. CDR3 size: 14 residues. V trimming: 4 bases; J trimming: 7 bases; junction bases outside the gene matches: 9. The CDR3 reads CASSHLGQGSGYTF. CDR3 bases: TGTGCCAGCAGCCATCTAGGACAGGGTAGTGGCTACACCTTC.

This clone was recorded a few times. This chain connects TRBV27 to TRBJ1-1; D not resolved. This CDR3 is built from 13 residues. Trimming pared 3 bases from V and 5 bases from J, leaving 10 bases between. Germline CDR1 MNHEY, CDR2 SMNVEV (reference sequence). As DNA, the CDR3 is TGTGCCAGCAGTTTTGGAGGGATGACTGAAGCTTTCTTT. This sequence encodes CASSFGGMTEAFF.

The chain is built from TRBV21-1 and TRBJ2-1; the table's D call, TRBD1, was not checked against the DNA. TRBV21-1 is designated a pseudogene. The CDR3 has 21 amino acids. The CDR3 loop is CASSKSQRKVLDNCFYNEQFF. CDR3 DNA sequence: TGTGCCAGCAGCAAATCCCAGAGAAAGGTTCTGGACAACTGCTTTTACAATGAGCAGTTCTTC.

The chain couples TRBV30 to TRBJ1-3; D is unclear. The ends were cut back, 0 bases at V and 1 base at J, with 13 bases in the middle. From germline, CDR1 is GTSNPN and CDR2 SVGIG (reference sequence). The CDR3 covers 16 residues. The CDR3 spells CAWSVKGAASGNTIYF. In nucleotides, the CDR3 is TGTGCCTGGAGTGTTAAAGGAGCCGCTTCTGGAAACACCATATATTTT.

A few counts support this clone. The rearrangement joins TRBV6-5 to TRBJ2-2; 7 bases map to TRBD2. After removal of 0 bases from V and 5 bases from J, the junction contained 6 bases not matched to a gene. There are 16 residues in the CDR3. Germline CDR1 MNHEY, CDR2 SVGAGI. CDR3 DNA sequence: TGTGCCAGCAGTTACTCGGCGGGAGTAAAAACCGGGGAGCTGTTTTTT. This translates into CASSYSAGVKTGELFF.

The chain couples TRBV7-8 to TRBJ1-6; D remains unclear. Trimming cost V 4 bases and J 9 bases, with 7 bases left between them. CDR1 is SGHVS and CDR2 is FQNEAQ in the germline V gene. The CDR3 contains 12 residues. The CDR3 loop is CASSSDISPLHF. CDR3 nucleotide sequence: TGTGCCAGCAGCTCCGACATTTCACCCCTCCACTTT.

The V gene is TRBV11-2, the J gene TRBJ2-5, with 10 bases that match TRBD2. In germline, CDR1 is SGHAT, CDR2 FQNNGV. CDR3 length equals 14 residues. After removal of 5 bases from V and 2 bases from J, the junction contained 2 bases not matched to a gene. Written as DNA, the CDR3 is TGTGCCAGCAGCCCAGCGGGGGGGCAAGAGACCCAGTACTTC. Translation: CASSPAGGQETQYF.

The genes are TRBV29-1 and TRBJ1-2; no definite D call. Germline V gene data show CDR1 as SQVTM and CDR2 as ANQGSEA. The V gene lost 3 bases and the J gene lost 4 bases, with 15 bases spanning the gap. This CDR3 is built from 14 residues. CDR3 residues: CSVEYRRATYGYTF. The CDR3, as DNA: TGCAGCGTTGAGTACCGGAGAGCAACCTATGGCTACACCTTC.

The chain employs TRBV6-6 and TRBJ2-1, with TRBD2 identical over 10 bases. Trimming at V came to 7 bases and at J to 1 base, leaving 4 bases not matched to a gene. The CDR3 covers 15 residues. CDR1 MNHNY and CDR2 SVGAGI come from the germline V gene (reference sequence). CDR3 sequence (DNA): TGTGCCAGCAACCCTAGCGGGGGATCCTACAATGAGCAGTTCTTC. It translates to CASNPSGGSYNEQFF.

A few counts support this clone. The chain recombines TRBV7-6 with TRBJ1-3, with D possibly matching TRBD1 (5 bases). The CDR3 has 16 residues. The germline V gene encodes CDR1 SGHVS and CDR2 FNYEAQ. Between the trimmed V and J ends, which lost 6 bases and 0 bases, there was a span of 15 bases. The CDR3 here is CASSYGRASSGNTIYF. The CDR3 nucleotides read TGTGCCAGCAGTTACGGCAGGGCGAGCTCTGGAAACACCATATATTTT.

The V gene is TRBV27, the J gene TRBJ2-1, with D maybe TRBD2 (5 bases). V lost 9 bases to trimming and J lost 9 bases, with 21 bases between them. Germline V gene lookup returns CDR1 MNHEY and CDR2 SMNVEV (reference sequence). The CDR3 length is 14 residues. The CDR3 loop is CASGRQGLSGEQFF. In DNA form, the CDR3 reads TGTGCCAGTGGACGCCAAGGACTGAGCGGTGAGCAGTTCTTC.

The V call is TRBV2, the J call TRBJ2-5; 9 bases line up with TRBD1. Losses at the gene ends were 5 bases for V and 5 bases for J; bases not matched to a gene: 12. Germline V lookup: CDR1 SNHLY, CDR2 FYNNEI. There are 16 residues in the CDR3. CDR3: CASSYLQGASGETQYF. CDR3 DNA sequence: TGTGCCAGCAGTTACCTACAGGGGGCTTCCGGCGAGACCCAGTACTTC. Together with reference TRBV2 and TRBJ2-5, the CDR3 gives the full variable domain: EPEVTQTPSHQVTQMGQEVILRCVPISNHLYFYWYRQILGQKVEFLVSFYNNEISEKSEIFDDQFSVERPDGSNFTLKIRSTKLEDSAMYFCASSYLQGASGETQYFGPGTRLLVL.

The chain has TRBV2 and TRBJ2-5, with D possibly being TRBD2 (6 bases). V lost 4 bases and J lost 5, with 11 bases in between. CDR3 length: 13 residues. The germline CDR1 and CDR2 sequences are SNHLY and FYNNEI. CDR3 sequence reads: CASSGLVGETQYF. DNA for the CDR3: TGTGCCAGCAGTGGACTAGTCGGGGAGACCCAGTACTTC.

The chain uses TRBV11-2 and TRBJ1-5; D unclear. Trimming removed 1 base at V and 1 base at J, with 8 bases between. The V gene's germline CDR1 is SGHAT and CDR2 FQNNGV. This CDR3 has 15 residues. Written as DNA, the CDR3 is TGTGCCAGCAGCTTAGGGACTACGAGCAATCAGCCCCAGCATTTT. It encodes CASSLGTTSNQPQHF.

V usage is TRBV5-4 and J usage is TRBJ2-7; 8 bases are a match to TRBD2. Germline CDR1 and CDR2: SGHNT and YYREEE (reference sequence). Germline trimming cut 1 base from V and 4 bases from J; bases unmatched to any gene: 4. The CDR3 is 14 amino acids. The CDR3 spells CASSLSGSGYEQYF. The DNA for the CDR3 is TGTGCCAGCAGCTTGAGCGGGAGTGGGTACGAGCAGTACTTC.

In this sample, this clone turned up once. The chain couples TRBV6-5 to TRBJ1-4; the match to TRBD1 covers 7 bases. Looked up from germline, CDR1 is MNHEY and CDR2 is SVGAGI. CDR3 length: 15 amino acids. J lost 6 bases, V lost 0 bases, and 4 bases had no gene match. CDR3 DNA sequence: TGTGCCAGCAGTTACTCAGGGGGCCTGGATGAAAAACTGTTTTTT. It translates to CASSYSGGLDEKLFF.

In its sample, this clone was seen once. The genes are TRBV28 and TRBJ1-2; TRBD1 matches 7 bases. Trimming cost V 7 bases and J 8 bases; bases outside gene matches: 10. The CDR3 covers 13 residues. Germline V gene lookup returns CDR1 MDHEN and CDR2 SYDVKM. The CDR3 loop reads CASNPTGKGGYTF. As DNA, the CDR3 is TGTGCCAGCAATCCGACAGGGAAAGGAGGCTACACCTTC.